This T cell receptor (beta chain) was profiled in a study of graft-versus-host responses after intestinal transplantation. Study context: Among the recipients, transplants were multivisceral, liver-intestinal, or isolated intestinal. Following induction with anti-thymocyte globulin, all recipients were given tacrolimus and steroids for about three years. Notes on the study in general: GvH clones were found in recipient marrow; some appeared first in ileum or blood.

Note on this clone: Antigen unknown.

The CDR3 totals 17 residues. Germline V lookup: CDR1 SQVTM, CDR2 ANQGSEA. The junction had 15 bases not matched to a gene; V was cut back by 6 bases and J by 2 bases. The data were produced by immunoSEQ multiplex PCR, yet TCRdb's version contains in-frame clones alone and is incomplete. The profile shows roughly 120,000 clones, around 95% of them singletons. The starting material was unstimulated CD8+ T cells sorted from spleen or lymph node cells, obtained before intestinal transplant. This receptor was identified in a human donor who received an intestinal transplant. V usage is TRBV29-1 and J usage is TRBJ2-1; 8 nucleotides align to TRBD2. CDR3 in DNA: TGCAGCGTGTTCCCTAGTGGAGCGGGAGAAACCTACAATGAGCAGTTCTTC. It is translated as CSVFPSGAGETYNEQFF.